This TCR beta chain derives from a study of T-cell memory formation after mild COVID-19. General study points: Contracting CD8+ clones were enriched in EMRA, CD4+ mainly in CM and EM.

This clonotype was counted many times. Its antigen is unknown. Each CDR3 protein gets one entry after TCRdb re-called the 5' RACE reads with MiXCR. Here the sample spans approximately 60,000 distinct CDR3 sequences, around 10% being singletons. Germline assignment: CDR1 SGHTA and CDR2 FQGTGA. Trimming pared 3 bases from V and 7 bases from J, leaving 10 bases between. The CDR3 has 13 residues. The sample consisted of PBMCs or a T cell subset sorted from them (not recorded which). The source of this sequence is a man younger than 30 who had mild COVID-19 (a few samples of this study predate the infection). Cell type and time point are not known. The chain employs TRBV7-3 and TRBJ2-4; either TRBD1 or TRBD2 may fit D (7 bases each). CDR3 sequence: CASSFQGGNIQYF. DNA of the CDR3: TGTGCCAGCAGCTTCCAGGGGGGGAACATTCAGTACTTC.